This TCR beta chain is drawn from a study of T cell responses to AZD1222 COVID-19 vaccine. Whole-study results and caveats: The study reported that nearly half of spike-specific TCRs target unmutated variant regions. Clonal diversity was possibly underestimated, and the donors were mostly white British, with more females. At baseline, just six AZD1222 recipients tested seropositive.

Concerning this clone: Its antigen is unknown.

CDR3 length: 17 amino acids. Per the germline V gene, CDR1 is SGHTA and CDR2 is FQGNSA. Trimming left V 7 bases short and J 5 bases short, with 24 bases between. Sequencing used immunoSEQ multiplex PCR; TCRdb keeps in-frame clones, though not all of them. The sample has more than 150,000 clones, about nine tenths seen once. This sequence originates from an adult who received the AZD1222 COVID-19 vaccine. The chain combines TRBV7-2 with TRBJ1-5; TRBD1 might be the D (6 bases). Sample: peripheral blood, taken 28 days after the second AZD1222 dose. The CDR3 is CASIARGAGGRYQPQHF. The CDR3 bases are TGTGCCAGCATAGCCCGGGGGGCGGGTGGAAGATATCAGCCCCAGCATTTT.